A single sample gave rise to the 15 T cell receptor beta chains below, sequenced in a study of identical twins. TCRdb re-called the 5' RACE reads through MiXCR, storing one row per CDR3 protein. This sample has roughly 630,000 distinct CDR3 sequences; about 7% occur once, and the top ten carry around 1.6%. The same data also contributed to another study, on yellow fever vaccine responses in identical twins.

What was sequenced was PBMCs. The receptor source for this set is a woman aged 18-29 years in good health.

In its sample, this clonotype was seen a few times. V and J are TRBV3-1 and TRBJ2-7; D is uncertain. Trimming took 0 bases from V and 2 from J, leaving 11 bases between them. The CDR3 extends over 15 amino acids. Germline CDR1 reads LGHDT; CDR2 reads YNNKEL (reference sequence). CDR3 sequence reads: CASSQEKVGAYEQYF. The CDR3 DNA sequence: TGTGCCAGCAGCCAAGAGAAAGTAGGAGCCTACGAGCAGTACTTC.

The gene calls are TRBV7-8 and TRBJ1-1; TRBD1 aligns across 11 bases. The CDR3 consists of 16 residues. CDR1 and CDR2 from the germline V gene are SGHVS and FQNEAQ. Trimming cost V 1 base and J 4 bases; bases outside gene matches: 5. The CDR3 region is CASSLEGQGVFTEAFF. CDR3 sequence (DNA): TGTGCCAGCAGCTTAGAGGGACAGGGGGTCTTCACTGAAGCTTTCTTT.

This clonotype appeared a few times. The rearrangement joins TRBV3-1 to TRBJ2-7; either TRBD1 or TRBD2 may supply D (5 bases each). The germline V gene encodes CDR1 LGHDT and CDR2 YNNKEL (reference sequence). Trimming stripped 3 bases from V and 2 bases from J, with 14 bases between. The CDR3 runs to 15 residues. CDR3 sequence (DNA): TGTGCCAGCAGCCAGAACCGGGACCCTGCCTACGAGCAGTACTTC. It yields the protein CASSQNRDPAYEQYF.

Ten or more counts support this clonotype. The chain uses TRBV6-1 and TRBJ2-1; 12 nucleotides line up with TRBD2. The CDR3 consists of 15 residues. Germline V gene sequence: CDR1 MNHNS, CDR2 SASEGT. J gave up 7 bases and V 5 bases, and 6 bases lay outside the gene matches. The CDR3 sequence is CASSRSSGRVNEQFF. The CDR3 DNA sequence: TGTGCCAGCAGTCGTTCTAGCGGGAGGGTAAATGAGCAGTTCTTC.

The J gene is TRBJ2-1, the V gene TRBV6-8; tentatively, D is TRBD2 (7 bases). CDR3 size: 18 residues. From germline, CDR1 is MNHGY and CDR2 SAAAGT. V was trimmed by 0 bases and J by 7 bases, leaving 22 bases between them. The CDR3 sequence: CASSYSKGGGSRANEQFF. CDR3 sequence (DNA): TGTGCCAGCAGTTACTCGAAGGGAGGGGGATCGAGGGCAAATGAGCAGTTCTTC.

This clonotype was observed at least ten times. V is TRBV5-5 and J is TRBJ2-7; TRBD1 matches at 12 bases. Germline CDR1 and CDR2: SGHKS and YYEKEE (reference sequence). V was pared by 1 base and J by 3 bases, with 2 bases of the junction left unmatched. CDR3 length equals 15 residues. CDR3 DNA sequence: TGTGCCAGCAGCTTGTGGGACAGGGGGCTCTACGAGCAGTACGTC. Amino acids: CASSLWDRGLYEQYV.

This clonotype was seen at least ten times. The chain joins TRBV4-2 to TRBJ1-6; D ambiguous. The CDR3 is made up of 16 amino acids. Looked up from germline, CDR1 is LGHNA and CDR2 is YNFKEQ. Trimming took off 0 bases at V and 7 bases at J, with 13 bases between the two ends. CDR3 in DNA: TGTGCCAGCAGCCAAGATCAGAGAGGCGGAAATTCACCCCTCCACTTT. Residues: CASSQDQRGGNSPLHF.

This clonotype was observed a handful of times. The chain is built from TRBV15 and TRBJ2-1, with 8 nucleotides matching TRBD2. This CDR3 is built from 15 residues. V lost 5 bases and J lost 6; bases outside the gene matches: 9. Germline V lookup: CDR1 LNHNV, CDR2 YYDKDF (reference sequence). This chain's CDR3 is CATSESGGGGNEQFF. CDR3 bases: TGTGCCACCAGCGAAAGCGGGGGCGGGGGCAATGAGCAGTTCTTC.

J is TRBJ2-3 and V is TRBV20-1; 11 bases are a match to TRBD2. The CDR3 consists of 19 residues. Trimming took 5 bases from V and 0 from J; bases not matched to a gene: 16. Germline assignment: CDR1 DFQATT and CDR2 SNEGSKA (reference sequence). CDR3 DNA sequence: TGCAGTGCTTCCTCTAGCGGGGGGACTTGGAGGCCTAGCACAGATACGCAGTATTTT. The encoded protein is CSASSSGGTWRPSTDTQYF.

This sequence joins TRBV12-3 or TRBV12-4 and TRBJ2-2; D not certain. This CDR3 comprises 13 residues. The V gene lost 6 bases and the J gene lost 3 bases, with 8 bases spanning the gap. CDR3 bases: TGTGCCAGCAGAAAATCGGACACCGGGGAGCTGTTTTTT. This gives the protein CASRKSDTGELFF.

In this sample, this clonotype turned up a few times. The chain uses TRBV27 and TRBJ2-3; weak D call: TRBD2 (7 bases). The CDR3 is 16 residues long. V was cut by 6 bases and J by 3 bases, with 19 bases left in between. Germline V gene sequence: CDR1 MNHEY, CDR2 SMNVEV (reference sequence). CDR3 in DNA: TGTGCCAGCAGCTCCTTTTGGGGGGGGCCAACAGATACGCAGTATTTT. This sequence encodes CASSSFWGGPTDTQYF.

This clonotype was seen repeatedly, ten times or more. The genes are TRBV27 and TRBJ2-5; 9 positions match TRBD2. The germline gives CDR1 MNHEY, CDR2 SMNVEV (reference sequence). With V trimmed by 6 bases and J by 4 bases, 6 bases remained unmatched. This CDR3 spans 14 amino acids. CDR3 bases: TGTGCCAGCAGCAAGCGGGGGGACGTAGAGACCCAGTACTTC. Protein product: CASSKRGDVETQYF.

J is TRBJ2-5 and V is TRBV4-1; D remains unclear. There are 16 residues in the CDR3. Germline-derived CDR1 and CDR2 are MGHRA and YSYEKL. Trimming stripped 0 bases from V and 5 bases from J, with 16 bases between. The chain's CDR3 is CASSQESAATGETQYF. In DNA, the CDR3 is TGCGCCAGCAGCCAAGAATCCGCGGCTACCGGGGAGACCCAGTACTTC.

This clonotype was picked up a small number of times. The junction shows a germline mismatch at one end, possibly a read error. The chain is built from TRBV20-1 and TRBJ2-7, with D tentatively TRBD1 (6 bases). The CDR3 has 12 amino acids. Germline CDR1 DFQATT, CDR2 SNEGSKA (reference sequence). The CDR3, as DNA: TGCAGTGCTCGGGACACCTCCCACGAGCAGTACTTC. It codes for CSARDTSHEQYF.

This clonotype was picked up a small number of times. The chain combines TRBV29-1 with TRBJ2-1, with D perhaps matching TRBD2 (6 bases). Germline V lookup: CDR1 SQVTM, CDR2 ANQGSEA. The length of the CDR3 is 15 residues. The germline V and J ends were trimmed by 7 bases and 4 bases, with 20 bases remaining between them. The CDR3 DNA reads TGCAGCGCCGCCCCAGGTAGCGGAGCGTACAATGAGCAGTTCTTC. Protein product: CSAAPGSGAYNEQFF.